This TCR beta chain stems from a study of CD8+ T cells in alopecia areata. Study overall: A regimen of oral tofacitinib, 5 to 10 mg twice daily, was given to treated patients. Whole-study findings and limits: Whereas mice showed it more clearly, TCR sharing across patients was murkier, possibly because of HLA.

Treatment in this sample: oral pan-JAK inhibitor, 5-10 mg twice daily. Extracted RNA was reverse transcribed into cDNA, the sequencing template. The protocol was immunoSEQ multiplex PCR, while the TCRdb copy is restricted to in-frame clones and leaves out a portion. The table includes 79,000 or so clones, around 60% detected once. Note on this clone: What it recognizes is unknown.

The ends lost 4 bases at V and 3 bases at J; junction bases unmatched: 8. The CDR3 covers 16 residues. Germline V lookup: CDR1 MNHEY, CDR2 SMNVEV (reference sequence). The V and J genes are TRBV27 and TRBJ1-2; 10 bases agree with TRBD1. This specimen was CD8+ T cells sorted from blood, taken at week 24, from a patient treated with tofacitinib. The TCR sequence derives from a human donor with alopecia areata. DNA for the CDR3: TGTGCCAGCAGTTCTATCCCGGGACAGGGGCACTATGGCTACACCTTC. Translation: CASSSIPGQGHYGYTF.